Listed below are T cell receptor beta chains from one sample, sequenced in a study of T-cell reconstitution after alpha-beta-depleted transplantation in children. TCRdb reanalysed the PCR reads using MiXCR and keeps one entry per CDR3 protein. The table has about 610,000 distinct CDR3 sequences, 10% seen once. The sample here was PBMCs from the stem cell graft donor, taken from the stem cell graft. These receptors were obtained from a human donor who donated a stem cell graft to a child with acute myeloid leukemia. The CDR3 runs from the conserved cysteine through the conserved F or W. Each record gives: J gene, clone size, D gene, V gene, CDR3 protein, CDR3 DNA. A D gene is named only where the DNA matches it firmly. Where a row states a size, it is once, few, many or the class of an expanded clone; other rows omit it.

J: TRBJ2-5; size: few; D: NA; V: TRBV5-8; CDR3: CASSLLAGTRDQYF; DNA: TGTGCCAGCAGCTTGCTCGCGGGAACAAGAGACCAGTACTTC
J: TRBJ1-1; size: NA; D: NA; V: TRBV12-3/TRBV12-4; CDR3: CASSFQGLNEAFF; DNA: TGTGCCAGCAGTTTCCAGGGGCTTAATGAAGCTTTCTTT
J: TRBJ2-1; size: many; D: TRBD2; V: TRBV29-1; CDR3: CSVLAGYYDEQFF; DNA: TGCAGCGTTCTAGCGGGGTACTACGATGAGCAGTTCTTC
J: TRBJ2-1; size: many; D: NA; V: TRBV20-1; CDR3: CSALTGSSYNEQFF; DNA: TGCAGTGCTCTAACGGGGAGTTCCTACAATGAGCAGTTCTTC
J: TRBJ1-1; size: many; D: NA; V: TRBV7-2; CDR3: CASSIQRNTEAFF; DNA: TGTGCCAGCAGCATACAGAGGAACACTGAAGCTTTCTTT
J: TRBJ2-7; size: NA; D: NA; V: TRBV9; CDR3: CASSVGPTYGYEQYF; DNA: TGTGCCAGCAGCGTAGGCCCGACATATGGCTACGAGCAGTACTTC
J: TRBJ2-5; size: many; D: NA; V: TRBV24-1; CDR3: CATSDRDSGRTQYF; DNA: TGTGCCACCAGTGATAGGGACAGCGGGAGGACCCAGTACTTC
J: TRBJ1-4; size: NA; D: NA; V: TRBV14; CDR3: CASSHQDGTNEKLFF; DNA: TGTGCCAGCAGCCATCAGGACGGGACTAATGAAAAACTGTTTTTT
J: TRBJ2-1; size: many; D: TRBD2; V: TRBV9; CDR3: CASSVGGRRGEQFF; DNA: TGTGCCAGCAGCGTGGGAGGGAGAAGGGGTGAGCAGTTCTTC
J: TRBJ1-4; size: few; D: NA; V: TRBV5-1; CDR3: CASSLDGRDEKLFF; DNA: TGCGCCAGCAGCTTGGATGGCAGGGATGAAAAACTGTTTTTT
J: TRBJ1-5; size: NA; D: NA; V: TRBV6-5; CDR3: CASSYGGGAGQPQHF; DNA: TGTGCCAGCAGTTACGGCGGGGGGGCCGGGCAGCCCCAGCATTTT
J: TRBJ2-2; size: NA; D: NA; V: TRBV18; CDR3: CASSPLGRPSLTGELFF; DNA: TGTGCCAGCTCACCACTGGGCAGGCCCTCACTCACCGGGGAGCTGTTTTTT
J: TRBJ2-7; size: many; D: TRBD1; V: TRBV12-3/TRBV12-4; CDR3: CASSFSDRGPHQYF; DNA: TGTGCCAGCAGCTTCTCGGACAGGGGGCCCCATCAGTACTTC
J: TRBJ1-1; size: NA; D: NA; V: TRBV10-3; CDR3: CAISPGVNTEAFF; DNA: TGTGCCATCAGCCCCGGAGTGAACACTGAAGCTTTCTTT
J: TRBJ1-1; size: NA; D: NA; V: TRBV9; CDR3: CASSVDGPNTEAFF; DNA: TGTGCCAGCAGCGTTGACGGACCAAACACTGAAGCTTTCTTT